The clone carrying this TCR beta chain was counted only a few times. Germline CDR1 and CDR2: SGHNT and YENEEA. The CDR3 loop spans 13 amino acids. The germline V and J ends were trimmed by 9 bases and 0 bases, with 12 bases remaining between them. As originally analysed: It was from reference gene primer amplification that nucleated cell counts were estimated. Sequencing used immunoSEQ multiplex PCR; TCRdb keeps in-frame clones, though not all of them. That table gives V, J and clone size, and the DNA gave D and trimming. The sample has around 97,000 clones, approximately 87% seen once. The data derive from a study of blood T cell repertoires in COVID-19. Study-level information: Some COVID-19 samples were acute and others convalescent; all came from the United States, Italy and Spain. The cDNA or gDNA used as material had been derived from T cells, B-cell-depleted T cells, or PBMCs.

Sequencing was done on a sample of peripheral blood. This clonotype was obtained from a human donor in a cohort sampled during active COVID-19. J is TRBJ2-7 and V is TRBV11-3; no clear D gene. The DNA for the CDR3 is TGTGCCAGACCGGGTTCCCTCTCCTACGAGCAGTACTTC. Translated, it gives CARPGSLSYEQYF. Full variable domain (rest looked up from reference TRBV11-3 and TRBJ2-7): EAGVVQSPRYKIIEKKQPVAFWCNPISGHNTLYWYLQNLGQGPELLIRYENEEAVDDSQLPKDRFSAERLKGVDSTLKIQPAELGDSAVYLCARPGSLSYEQYFGPGTRLTVT.